What follows are 11 T cell receptor beta chains derived from one specimen sequenced in a study of CD8 T cells in Susac syndrome. RNA amounts of about 0.5 to 1 ug underwent reverse transcription with random hexamers. MiXCR, run by TCRdb on the immunoSEQ multiplex PCR reads, gives a single entry per CDR3 protein. The top ten hold about 0.17% of the sample, which has around 200,000 distinct CDR3 sequences, roughly 94% seen once. Sequencing used CD8+ T cells from PBMCs. These receptors came from a human donor with Susac syndrome.

This chain joins TRBV20-1 and TRBJ2-5, with TRBD1 matching 8 bases. CDR3 length: 12 amino acids. Germline V gene sequence: CDR1 DFQATT, CDR2 SNEGSKA (reference sequence). The junction had 3 bases not matched to a gene; V was cut back by 5 bases and J by 4 bases. This CDR3 is CSAGQGGETQYF. The CDR3 DNA sequence: TGCAGTGCTGGACAGGGAGGAGAGACCCAGTACTTC.

The CDR3 region has the DNA TGCAGCGTTGAAGTTCGGGAGAAAGGTTACGAGCAGTACTTC. Encoded protein: CSVEVREKGYEQYF. The rearrangement links TRBV29-1 to TRBJ2-7, with a weak D call TRBD2 (6 bases). V dropped 1 base and J dropped 4 bases, with 14 bases sitting between them. Germline V lookup: CDR1 SQVTM, CDR2 ANQGSEA. CDR3 length: 14 amino acids.

The chain employs TRBV19 and TRBJ1-1; D gene ambiguous. The CDR3 extends over 12 amino acids. Trimming removed 5 bases from V and 4 bases from J, with 8 bases in between. The germline V gene encodes CDR1 LNHDA and CDR2 SQIVND (reference sequence). CDR3 sequence (DNA): TGTGCCAGTAGTGACGGACCCACTGAAGCTTTCTTT. Encoded protein: CASSDGPTEAFF.

The chain has TRBV15 and TRBJ1-2; the match to TRBD1 covers 8 bases. Unmatched junction bases numbered 13, after V lost 7 bases and J lost 0 bases. CDR3 length equals 17 residues. Germline CDR1 and CDR2: LNHNV and YYDKDF (reference sequence). The CDR3 nucleotides read TGTGCCACCAACCCGACAGGGGCGCGGGTTTCTAACTATGGCTACACCTTC. This sequence encodes CATNPTGARVSNYGYTF. The whole variable domain, remainder taken from reference TRBV15 and TRBJ1-2, is DAMVIQNPRYQVTQFGKPVTLSCSQTLNHNVMYWYQQKSSQAPKLLFHYYDKDFNNEADTPDNFQSRRPNTSFCFLDIRSPGLGDTAMYLCATNPTGARVSNYGYTFGSGTRLTVV.

This chain connects TRBV5-1 to TRBJ2-6; 8 bases line up with TRBD1. Trimming cost V 4 bases and J 0 bases; bases outside gene matches: 9. Germline loops: CDR1 SGHRS, CDR2 YFSETQ. The CDR3 has 18 residues. The chain's CDR3 is CASSPLQGGASGANVLTF. The CDR3, as DNA: TGCGCCAGCAGCCCCCTACAGGGGGGCGCCTCTGGGGCCAACGTCCTGACTTTC.

The V gene is TRBV21-1, the J gene TRBJ1-2. TRBV21-1 is an annotated pseudogene. The CDR3 runs 13 residues. The DNA of the CDR3 is TGTGCCAGCATCCCACTTACTAACTATGGCTACACCTTC. Translation: CASIPLTNYGYTF.

The V gene is TRBV2, the J gene TRBJ2-5; D gene uncertain. Germline CDR1 and CDR2: SNHLY and FYNNEI. The CDR3 has 13 amino acids. The ends were cut back, 4 bases at V and 2 bases at J, with 8 bases in the middle. For the CDR3, the DNA is TGTGCCAGCAGTGGGTTGCTACAAGAGACCCAGTACTTC. This encodes CASSGLLQETQYF.

V is TRBV20-1 and J is TRBJ2-5; possible D gene TRBD2, 7 bases. The germline V gene has CDR1 DFQATT and CDR2 SNEGSKA (reference sequence). V lost 0 bases to trimming and J lost 0 bases, with 14 bases between them. The CDR3 contains 16 residues. CDR3 coding DNA: TGCAGTGCTAGAGATCAACGGGGGGCACACCAAGAGACCCAGTACTTC. Translation: CSARDQRGAHQETQYF.

As DNA, the CDR3 is TGTGCCAGCAGTGAATCCAGGGGGCCGGGCGAGCAGTACTTC. It is translated as CASSESRGPGEQYF. The chain is built from TRBV25-1 and TRBJ2-7; TRBD1 matches 8 bases. The V segment lost 1 base and the J segment 6 bases; nucleotides outside the gene matches: 5. CDR3 length: 14 residues. Germline lookup yields CDR1 MGHDK and CDR2 SYGVNS.

The chain carries TRBV20-1 and TRBJ2-7; no clear D. V lost 0 bases to trimming and J lost 1 base, with 10 bases between them. This CDR3 spans 14 amino acids. Germline CDR1 reads DFQATT; CDR2 reads SNEGSKA (reference sequence). CDR3 nucleotide sequence: TGCAGTGCTAGAGACTCTAGTGCTTCCTACGAGCAGTACTTC. Amino acids: CSARDSSASYEQYF.

The rearrangement joins TRBV3-1 to TRBJ2-1, with D unresolved. The CDR3 covers 12 residues. Germline CDR1 LGHDT, CDR2 YNNKEL (reference sequence). V was cut by 2 bases and J by 9 bases, with 8 bases left in between. Here the CDR3 DNA reads TGTGCCAGCAGCCAATTTGGTGGTGAGCAGTTCTTC. Translation: CASSQFGGEQFF.